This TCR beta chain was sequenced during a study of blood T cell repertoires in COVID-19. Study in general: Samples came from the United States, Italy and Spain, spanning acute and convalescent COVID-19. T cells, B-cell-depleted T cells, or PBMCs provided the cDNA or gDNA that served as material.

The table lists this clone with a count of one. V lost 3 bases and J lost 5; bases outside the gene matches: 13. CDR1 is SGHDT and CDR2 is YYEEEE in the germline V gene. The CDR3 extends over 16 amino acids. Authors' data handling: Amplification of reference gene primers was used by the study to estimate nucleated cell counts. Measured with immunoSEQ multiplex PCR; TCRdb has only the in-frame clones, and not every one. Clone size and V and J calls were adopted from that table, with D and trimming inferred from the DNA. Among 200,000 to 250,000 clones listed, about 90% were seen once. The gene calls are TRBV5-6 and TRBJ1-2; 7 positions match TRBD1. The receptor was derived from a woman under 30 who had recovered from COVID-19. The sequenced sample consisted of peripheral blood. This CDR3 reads CASSSGRDRLFYGYTF. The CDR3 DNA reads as TGTGCCAGCAGCTCAGGAAGGGACAGACTATTTTATGGCTACACCTTC.